What follows are 23 T cell receptor beta chains derived from one specimen sequenced in a study of blood T cell repertoires in COVID-19. Assay used: immunoSEQ multiplex PCR; TCRdb lists only in-frame clones, some missing. The sample includes roughly 40,000 clones, roughly 80% of them seen just once. The source material was peripheral blood. The receptor set was obtained from a woman aged 80 or over with acute or convalescent COVID-19.

This chain connects TRBV10-2 to TRBJ2-1; 7 nucleotides align to TRBD1. CDR1 WSHSY and CDR2 SAAADI come from the germline V gene. The junction had 7 bases not matched to a gene; V was cut back by 3 bases and J by 5 bases. This CDR3 has 15 amino acids. As DNA, the CDR3 is TGCGCCAGCAGTGATAGACAGGGTATCGACAATGAGCAGTTCTTC. It translates to CASSDRQGIDNEQFF.

V gene TRBV15 combines with J gene TRBJ1-1, with a tentative D call TRBD1 (6 bases). This CDR3 is built from 19 residues. Trimming left V 0 bases short and J 0 bases short, with 20 bases between. CDR1 is LNHNV and CDR2 is YYDKDF in the germline V gene (reference sequence). The CDR3 loop is CATSRDNRRGIGMNTEAFF. The CDR3 DNA sequence: TGTGCCACCAGCAGAGATAACCGCAGGGGTATAGGAATGAACACTGAAGCTTTCTTT. The entire variable domain, with the rest obtained from reference TRBV15 and TRBJ1-1, is as follows: DAMVIQNPRYQVTQFGKPVTLSCSQTLNHNVMYWYQQKSSQAPKLLFHYYDKDFNNEADTPDNFQSRRPNTSFCFLDIRSPGLGDTAMYLCATSRDNRRGIGMNTEAFFGQGTRLTVV.

The genes are TRBV7-2 and TRBJ1-3, with D possibly matching TRBD1 (5 bases). Germline lookup yields CDR1 SGHTA and CDR2 FQGNSA. The V end lost 7 bases, the J end lost 0 bases, and 13 bases lay between the germline ends. The CDR3 loop spans 15 amino acids. The CDR3 DNA sequence: TGTGCCAGCACTATGGGGCGGGGCTCTGGAAACACCATATATTTT. Protein: CASTMGRGSGNTIYF.

This clone was seen more than once but under ten times. The genes are TRBV27 and TRBJ2-5, with D unresolved. The CDR3 runs 13 residues. The germline V and J ends were trimmed by 6 bases and 2 bases, with 10 bases remaining between them. CDR1 is MNHEY, CDR2 SMNVEV, per germline (reference sequence). The CDR3 DNA reads TGTGCCAGCAGCCCTTACACACAAGAGACCCAGTACTTC. This gives the protein CASSPYTQETQYF.

This chain links TRBV10-3 with TRBJ1-5, with 11 bases that match TRBD1. CDR1 is ENHRY and CDR2 is SYGVKD in the germline V gene. Germline trimming cut 4 bases from V and 6 bases from J; bases unmatched to any gene: 5. This CDR3 is built from 15 residues. The CDR3 protein is CAISGGTGGGQPQHF. DNA for the CDR3: TGTGCCATCAGTGGTGGGACAGGGGGAGGTCAGCCCCAGCATTTT.

The V call is TRBV2, the J call TRBJ1-2; perhaps TRBD1 as D (6 bases). This CDR3 spans 12 amino acids. Per germline, CDR1 SNHLY and CDR2 FYNNEI. V gave up 3 bases and J gave up 8 bases, with 10 bases separating them. In DNA, the CDR3 is TGTGCCAGCAGTGAGGGCAGGGGAGGCTACACCTTC. Its translation is CASSEGRGGYTF.

The CDR3 nucleotides are TGTGCCAGCGCCTGGGACAGGGTTTTTTCTGAAGCTTTCTTT. Translated, it gives CASAWDRVFSEAFF. The chain combines TRBV6-5 with TRBJ1-1, with 9 nucleotides matching TRBD1. Germline trimming cut 8 bases from V and 6 bases from J; bases unmatched to any gene: 10. Germline V gene sequence: CDR1 MNHEY, CDR2 SVGAGI. This CDR3 is built from 14 residues.

The genes are TRBV20-1 and TRBJ2-1, with D perhaps TRBD1 (7 bases). The CDR3 runs 14 residues. Germline V gene data show CDR1 as DFQATT and CDR2 as SNEGSKA (reference sequence). Trimming removed 3 bases at V and 4 bases at J, with 13 bases between. The CDR3 region has the DNA TGCAGTGCTAGTGGTCAGGGGGGTTACAATGAGCAGTTCTTC. Its translation: CSASGQGGYNEQFF.

This chain uses TRBV30 with TRBJ2-3, with a possible D match to TRBD2 (6 bases). V dropped 0 bases and J dropped 7 bases, with 17 bases sitting between them. Germline CDR1 reads GTSNPN; CDR2 reads SVGIG (reference sequence). This CDR3 contains 15 residues. Written as DNA, the CDR3 is TGTGCCTGGAGTGTACAAAGCGGCCGGGGGAATACGCAGTATTTT. Amino acids: CAWSVQSGRGNTQYF.

This clone was recorded once. The chain uses TRBV28 and TRBJ2-7; 9 bases agree with TRBD2. The junction had 9 bases not matched to a gene; V was cut back by 6 bases and J by 6 bases. Germline V gene data show CDR1 as MDHEN and CDR2 as SYDVKM. The CDR3 is made up of 14 amino acids. CDR3 nucleotides: TGTGCCAGCAGGGAAAGCGGGAGGATCCGCGAGCAGTACTTC. Encoded protein: CASRESGRIREQYF.

The V and J genes are TRBV10-3 and TRBJ1-2; 7 positions agree with TRBD1. CDR1 is ENHRY, CDR2 SYGVKD, per germline. The CDR3 runs 14 residues. V gave up 4 bases and J gave up 6 bases; unmatched junction bases: 8. The CDR3 protein is CAISGDLTGNGYTF. The CDR3 nucleotides read TGTGCCATCAGTGGGGACCTGACAGGGAATGGCTACACCTTC.

The chain has TRBV4-3 and TRBJ1-2; tentative D call: TRBD1 (5 bases). V was trimmed by 0 bases and J by 2 bases, leaving 7 bases between them. From germline, CDR1 is LGHNA and CDR2 YSLEER. CDR3 length equals 14 residues. CDR3 sequence reads: CASSQDSGNYGYTF. The CDR3 DNA sequence: TGCGCCAGCAGCCAAGATTCAGGGAACTATGGCTACACCTTC.

The genes are TRBV4-1 and TRBJ1-5; D gene ambiguous. The CDR3 loop spans 14 amino acids. The germline gives CDR1 MGHRA, CDR2 YSYEKL. V was shortened by 1 base and J by 4 bases, with 8 bases between the two germline ends. The CDR3 region has the DNA TGCGCCAGCAGCCAAGTACCGGGGAATCAGCCCCAGCATTTT. Translating gives CASSQVPGNQPQHF.

This chain uses TRBV12-3 or TRBV12-4 with TRBJ1-2, with TRBD1 as a possible D gene (6 bases). The CDR3 sequence is 13 residues long. Between the trimmed V and J ends, which lost 5 bases and 8 bases, there was a span of 15 bases. CDR3 loop: CASSDTGKRGYTF. CDR3 nucleotides: TGTGCCAGCAGTGACACAGGGAAAAGAGGCTACACCTTC.

The CDR3 DNA sequence: TGTGCCAGCAGTTACCGCCCAGCGGGGACAGATACGCAGTATTTT. This gives the protein CASSYRPAGTDTQYF. This chain connects TRBV6-6 to TRBJ2-3, with 7 bases that match TRBD2. Germline V CDR1 and CDR2: MNHNY, SVGAGI (reference sequence). The junction had 5 bases not matched to a gene; V was cut back by 2 bases and J by 3 bases. The CDR3 is 15 residues long.

For the CDR3, the DNA is TGTGCCAGCAGCTTGAGGTCAGGGAACGGGGAGCTGTTTTTT. As protein: CASSLRSGNGELFF. J is TRBJ2-2 and V is TRBV5-8; D is perhaps TRBD1 (5 bases). V lost 1 base to trimming and J lost 7 bases, with 11 bases between them. The CDR3 length is 14 residues. The germline V gene has CDR1 SGHTS and CDR2 YDEGEE.

This sequence joins TRBV4-1 and TRBJ2-5; 7 bases align to TRBD2. Trimming removed 0 bases from V and 5 bases from J; junction bases left unmatched: 3. From germline, CDR1 is MGHRA and CDR2 YSYEKL. The CDR3 totals 14 residues. The CDR3 reads CASSQDGRAETQYF. The CDR3 bases are TGCGCCAGCAGCCAAGATGGGAGGGCGGAGACCCAGTACTTC.

The chain joins TRBV7-8 to TRBJ2-4, with 12 bases aligning to TRBD2. Germline assignment: CDR1 SGHVS and CDR2 FQNEAQ. After removal of 1 base from V and 1 base from J, the junction contained 2 bases not matched to a gene. The CDR3 covers 17 residues. The chain's CDR3 is CASSLEGTSGAKNIQYF. The DNA for the CDR3 is TGTGCCAGCAGCTTAGAAGGGACTAGCGGGGCCAAAAACATTCAGTACTTC.

The chain employs TRBV5-1 and TRBJ1-1; the match to TRBD1 covers 7 bases. The CDR3 contains 14 residues. Germline assignment: CDR1 SGHRS and CDR2 YFSETQ. The J segment lost 4 bases and the V segment lost 0 bases, leaving 3 bases of the junction unmatched. The CDR3, as DNA: TGCGCCAGCAGCTTGGGAGACAGGGTCACTGAAGCTTTCTTT. Translating it yields CASSLGDRVTEAFF.

V gene TRBV19 combines with J gene TRBJ1-1; 9 bases are a match to TRBD1. CDR3 length: 14 residues. The J segment lost 2 bases and the V segment lost 3 bases, leaving 1 base of the junction unmatched. In germline, CDR1 is LNHDA, CDR2 SQIVND (reference sequence). DNA of the CDR3: TGTGCCAGTAGTATGGGACAGGGCAACACTGAAGCTTTCTTT. Amino acids: CASSMGQGNTEAFF.

V and J are TRBV19 and TRBJ1-4; 9 bases map to TRBD1. The V and J ends lost 6 bases and 6 bases, in that order; junction bases with no gene match: 2. The CDR3 totals 13 residues. From germline, CDR1 is LNHDA and CDR2 SQIVND (reference sequence). The CDR3 bases are TGTGCCAGTAGGAGGACAGGGGATGAAAAACTGTTTTTT. It translates to CASRRTGDEKLFF.

J is TRBJ1-1 and V is TRBV29-1; 10 bases map to TRBD1. Germline lookup yields CDR1 SQVTM and CDR2 ANQGSEA. This CDR3 region has 14 residues. V lost 0 bases to trimming and J lost 13 bases; unmatched junction nucleotides: 11. The CDR3 here is CSVEEWARDRGVFF. DNA for the CDR3: TGCAGCGTTGAAGAATGGGCCAGGGACAGGGGAGTTTTCTTT.

The gene calls are TRBV6-1 and TRBJ1-5; D may be TRBD1 (5 bases). The CDR3 contains 15 residues. The V and J ends lost 2 bases and 6 bases respectively, with 14 bases between them. Germline values: CDR1 MNHNS, CDR2 SASEGT. The DNA for the CDR3 is TGTGCCAGCAGTGAATCGGGGGGTGGGGTTCAGCCCCAGCATTTT. It is translated as CASSESGGGVQPQHF.